The 9 T cell receptor beta chains below come from one sample, sequenced in a study of tumor-infiltrating lymphocytes in primary liver carcinoma. Co-extracted RNA and DNA came from about 19-30 mg of unsorted bulk tissue. Priming with a constant-region primer yielded TCR beta cDNA from approximately 500 ng total RNA. Generation of the TCR beta libraries relied on three nested multiplex PCR rounds using slightly modified ARM-PCR. The two initial PCR rounds, about 9 cycles each, used TRBV1-TRBV30 forward and C-beta reverse primers. TCRdb passed the multiplex PCR reads through MiXCR, listing each CDR3 protein once. This table holds approximately 110,000 distinct CDR3 sequences, roughly 80% found once. The sequenced sample consisted of liver tumor tissue from sampling region 3. As for subset: tumor region T3, left-lateral pole. Every receptor here comes from a man aged 35-49 years with primary liver carcinoma and hepatitis B virus infection.

A remark on this clonotype: The conserved closing phenylalanine or tryptophan is absent in this CDR3, likely reflecting a read error. The V and J genes are TRBV29-1 and TRBJ2-1; D ambiguous. The V gene's germline CDR1 is SQVTM and CDR2 ANQGSEA. The CDR3 has 13 residues. As DNA, the CDR3 is TGCAGTGTTCTGGTATCGTCCGGGCATGAGCAGTTCCTC. Its translation is CSVLVSSGHEQFL.

The chain combines TRBV6-2 or TRBV6-3 with TRBJ2-6, with D maybe TRBD1 (5 bases). The ends were cut back, 10 bases at V and 4 bases at J, with 20 bases in the middle. CDR1 is MNHEY, CDR2 SVGEGT, per germline. The CDR3 extends over 16 amino acids. The CDR3 here is CANNRPQGTGANVLTF. CDR3 sequence (DNA): TGTGCCAACAATCGTCCTCAGGGAACCGGGGCCAACGTCCTGACTTTC.

This chain connects TRBV18 to TRBJ2-2; tentatively, D is TRBD2 (5 bases). This CDR3 comprises 13 residues. Germline V gene sequence: CDR1 KGHSH, CDR2 LQKENI. The chain's CDR3 is CISREAYTGELFF. The CDR3 DNA reads TGTATCAGTCGGGAAGCGTACACCGGGGAGCTGTTTTTT.

The V gene is TRBV6-1, the J gene TRBJ2-3; TRBD2 might be the D (6 bases). CDR1 MNHNS and CDR2 SASEGT come from the germline V gene. V lost 2 bases and J lost 6, with 18 bases in between. This CDR3 has 16 residues. The CDR3 DNA reads as TGTGCCAGCAGTGAAAGGCGGGGACTTCCCACCGATACGCAGTATTTT. This sequence encodes CASSERRGLPTDTQYF.

This sequence joins TRBV6-2 or TRBV6-3 and TRBJ2-6; 12 nucleotides agree with TRBD2. Germline V CDR1 and CDR2: MNHEY, SVGEGT. The length of the CDR3 is 18 residues. CDR3 residues: CPSSTLAGGNSGANVLTF. The CDR3, as DNA: TGTCCTAGCAGTACCCTAGCGGGAGGGAACTCTGGGGCCAACGTCCTGACTTTC.

The chain carries TRBV4-3 and TRBJ2-6; D may correspond to TRBD1 or TRBD2 (5 bases each). Trimming shortened V by 1 base and J by 12 bases, and 13 bases separated the two germline ends. The CDR3 totals 14 residues. The V gene's germline CDR1 is LGHNA and CDR2 YSLEER. The CDR3 DNA reads TGCGCCAGCAGCCAAGGTGGGGGAGTCAGCGTCCTGACTTTC. Its translation: CASSQGGGVSVLTF.

The rearrangement uses TRBV29-1 and TRBJ1-1; the match to TRBD1 covers 8 bases. Per the germline V gene, CDR1 is SQVTM and CDR2 is ANQGSEA. CDR3 length: 14 amino acids. CDR3 nucleotide sequence: TGCAACGCTGGAGCAGGACAGGGGAACACTGAAGCTTTCTTT. It is translated as CNAGAGQGNTEAFF.

The genes are TRBV5-4 and TRBJ2-7; D is ambiguous. Trimming took off 8 bases at V and 6 bases at J, with 21 bases between the two ends. This CDR3 has 14 residues. Germline V CDR1 and CDR2: SGHNT, YYREEE (reference sequence). The CDR3 sequence is CASSPDLSVSEQYF. In nucleotides, the CDR3 is TGTGCCAGTAGCCCGGACCTCTCAGTCAGCGAGCAGTACTTC.

The chain couples TRBV4-3 to TRBJ2-1, with D perhaps TRBD2 (6 bases). The CDR3 totals 20 residues. The germline V gene has CDR1 LGHNA and CDR2 YSLEER. Deletions cut 2 bases from V and 3 bases from J, with 26 bases between. The CDR3 protein is CASSQTPGTGEFVLYNEQFF. DNA of the CDR3: TGCGCCAGCAGCCAAACGCCCGGGACTGGGGAATTTGTCCTCTACAATGAGCAGTTCTTC.